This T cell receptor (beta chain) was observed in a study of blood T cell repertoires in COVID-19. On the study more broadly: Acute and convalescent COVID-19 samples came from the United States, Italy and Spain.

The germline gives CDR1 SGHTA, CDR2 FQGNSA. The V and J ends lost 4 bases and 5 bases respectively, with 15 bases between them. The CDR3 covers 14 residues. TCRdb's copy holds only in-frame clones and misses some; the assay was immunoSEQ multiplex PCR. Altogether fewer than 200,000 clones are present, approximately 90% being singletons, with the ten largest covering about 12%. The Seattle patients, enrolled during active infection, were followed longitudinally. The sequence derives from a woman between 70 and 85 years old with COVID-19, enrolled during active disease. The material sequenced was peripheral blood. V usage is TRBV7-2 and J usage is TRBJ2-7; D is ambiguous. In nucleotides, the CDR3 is TGTGCCAGCAGCTCTGACTCGGGTTGGAACGAGCAGTACTTC. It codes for CASSSDSGWNEQYF.